Listed here is a single T cell receptor beta chain. Its antigen remains undetermined. Base qualities are not recorded, but no much larger clone differs from it by a single base. The library was obtained by the immunoSEQ multiplex PCR assay. TCRdb provides this immuneACCESS table in a form limited to in-frame rearrangements. Some clones are lacking; in checked studies, under half of them reflect an unresolved V gene, and why the rest are absent is not known. This sample comprises approximately 70,000 clones, roughly 89% of them detected only once. About 0.35% of the sample comes from the top ten. This sample was included in a study of technical replicates of blood from four donors (dated by TCRdb to 2017 to 2019). The specimen sequenced was T cells isolated from PBMCs. This clonotype was sampled from a human donor in good health.

The CDR3 protein: CASSRDRDLYEQYF. The DNA sequence is TGTGCCAGTAGCCGGGACAGGGACTTATACGAGCAGTACTTC. Rearrangement joined TRBV19 to TRBJ2-7; 9 of the junction bases match TRBD1. As encoded in the germline V gene (reference sequence), CDR1 is LNHDA while CDR2 is SQIVND. Unmatched junction bases come to 7, with V trimmed by 6 bases and J by 4 bases. Measured from the cysteine to the phenylalanine, the CDR3 is 14 residues long. The kept DNA is CDR3 alone, 42 bases in frame from the first base.